This record concerns one T cell receptor (beta chain) sequence. It lacks a known antigen. No per-base quality is available; no much larger clone lies one base away. The data originate from a study of blood T cell repertoires in COVID-19 (dated by TCRdb to about 2020). The study in broad terms: Collaborator samples came from the United States, Italy and Spain and covered acute and convalescent phases of COVID-19. The prospective study material was composed of cDNA or gDNA derived from T cells, B-cell-depleted T cells, or PBMCs. The dataset comprised deeply sampled blood TCRbeta repertoires from subjects exposed to, actively infected with, or recovered from COVID-19. A freely available public database, intended as a resource for researchers studying the immune response to SARS-CoV-2, is where the repertoires were released. Samples were obtained from the ongoing ImmuneRACE study (first 160 participants) and from roughly 1,300 subjects provided by 6 global collaborators. Sample metadata almost always included a de-identified subject ID, COVID-19 status, age in years and sex. Where available, HLA class I and class II types were obtained from metadata supplied by the sample provider rather than from assay-based typing.

CDR1 and CDR2 are drawn from the germline V gene: SQVTM, ANQGSEA. The CDR3 measures 17 amino acids from cysteine to phenylalanine. The entry retains the CDR3 DNA only, 51 bases that are in frame from base 1. For this chain, trimming is 6 bases at the V end and 3 bases at the J end, and the number of junction bases without a gene match is 16. TCRbeta CDR3 regions were amplified from genomic DNA by means of the immunoSEQ Assay, a bias-controlled multiplex PCR. Concerning the study's data processing: The number of nucleated cells in each sample was estimated from the amplification of reference gene primers within the assay. To quantify the absolute abundance of each unique TCRbeta CDR3 rearrangement, sequence reads were collapsed and filtered. For each sample, productive Simpson clonality was calculated as the square root of Simpson's diversity index across productive rearrangements. In its TCRdb copy, this immuneACCESS table keeps in-frame sequences only and misses some clones. Where compared with another copy, unresolved V genes explain less than half of these, and the others have no known cause. V and J calls and clone size come straight from that table; D and trimming were deduced from the DNA. Recorded for this sample are under 150,000 clones; roughly 80% of them occurred a single time. The ten largest clones represent roughly 9% of the sample.

Each collaborating institution followed its own protocols to collect whole blood in K2EDTA tubes. For TCRbeta analysis, collaborator samples were shipped as frozen whole blood, as isolated PBMCs, or as DNA extracted from either sample type. Study-level results and caveats: How much clinical and demographic metadata was included differed by source and by participant, and the metadata was provided uncurated.

This TCR was recovered from a woman older than 75 in a cohort sampled during active or convalescent COVID-19. Sequencing input: peripheral blood. The sequence links TRBV29-1 to TRBJ2-5; TRBD1 fits 10 bases in the junction. The DNA reads TGCAGCGTACGGATAAAGCCTAGGACAGGGGGAAAAGAGACCCAGTACTTC. Translated, this gives CSVRIKPRTGGKETQYF.